This T cell receptor (beta chain) was identified in a study of T cell responses to AZD1222 COVID-19 vaccine. A note on this clone: Antigen specificity is unknown.

Produced via immunoSEQ multiplex PCR; TCRdb's table is partial and in-frame only. This repertoire shows some 150,000 clones, 90% found once; its top ten account for about 1.4%. Regarding the study as a whole: Repertoires were obtained only post-peak T cell response. Spike-specific TCR breadth rose after two AZD1222 doses, and depth rose as well. There were mostly white British donors and more females than males, and clonal diversity was possibly underestimated. Reportedly, nearly half the spike-specific TCRs target unmutated variant regions.

Specimen: peripheral blood, collected 28 days after the second AZD1222 dose. The receptor comes from an adult who received the AZD1222 COVID-19 vaccine.

The DNA of the CDR3 is TGTGCCAGCAGTGACTACACCCAGTCAGAAGCTTTCTTT. Its protein is CASSDYTQSEAFF. The chain couples TRBV27 to TRBJ1-1; D uncertain. V was cut by 5 bases and J by 8 bases, with 15 bases left in between. CDR1 MNHEY and CDR2 SMNVEV come from the germline V gene (reference sequence). The CDR3 contains 13 residues.